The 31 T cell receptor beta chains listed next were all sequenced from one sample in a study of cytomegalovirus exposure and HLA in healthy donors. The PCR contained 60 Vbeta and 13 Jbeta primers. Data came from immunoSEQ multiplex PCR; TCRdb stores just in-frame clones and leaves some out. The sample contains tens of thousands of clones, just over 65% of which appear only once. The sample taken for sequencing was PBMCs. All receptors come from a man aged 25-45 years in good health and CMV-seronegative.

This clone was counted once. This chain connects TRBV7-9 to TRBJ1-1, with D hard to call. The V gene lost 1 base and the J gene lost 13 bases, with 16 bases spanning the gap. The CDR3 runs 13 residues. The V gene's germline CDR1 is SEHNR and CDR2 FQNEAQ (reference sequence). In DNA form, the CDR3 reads TGTGCCAGCAGCTTAGGGTTGGTATCGGAGGTTTTCTTT. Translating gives CASSLGLVSEVFF.

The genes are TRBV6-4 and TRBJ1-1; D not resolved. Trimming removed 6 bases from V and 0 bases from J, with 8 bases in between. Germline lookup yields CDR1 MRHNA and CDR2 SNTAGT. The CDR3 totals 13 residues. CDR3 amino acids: CASREALNTEAFF. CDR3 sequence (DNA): TGTGCCAGCAGGGAGGCCCTGAACACTGAAGCTTTCTTT.

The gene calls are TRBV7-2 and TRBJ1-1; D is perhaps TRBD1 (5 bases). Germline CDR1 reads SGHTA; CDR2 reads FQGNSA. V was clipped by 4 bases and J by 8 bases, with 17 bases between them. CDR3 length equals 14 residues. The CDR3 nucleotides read TGTGCCAGCAGCTCCCATCCAGGGTACTCAGAAGCTTTCTTT. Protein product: CASSSHPGYSEAFF.

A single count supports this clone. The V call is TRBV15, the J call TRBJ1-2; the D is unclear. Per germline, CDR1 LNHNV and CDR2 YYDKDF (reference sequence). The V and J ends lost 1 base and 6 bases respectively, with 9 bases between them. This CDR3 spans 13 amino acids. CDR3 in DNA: TGTGCCACCAGCAGAGTAGGACTGAATGGCTACACCTTC. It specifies CATSRVGLNGYTF.

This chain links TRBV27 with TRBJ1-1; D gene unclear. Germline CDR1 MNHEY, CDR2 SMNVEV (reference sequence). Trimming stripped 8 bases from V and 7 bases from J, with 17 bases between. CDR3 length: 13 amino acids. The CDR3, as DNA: TGTGCCAGCTCTGACTCACCTATTATTGAAGCTTTCTTT. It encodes CASSDSPIIEAFF.

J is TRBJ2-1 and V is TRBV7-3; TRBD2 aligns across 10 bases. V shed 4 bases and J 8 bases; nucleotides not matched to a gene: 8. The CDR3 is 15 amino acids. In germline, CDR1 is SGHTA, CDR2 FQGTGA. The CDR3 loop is CASSSALAGVYEQFF. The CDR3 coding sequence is TGTGCCAGCAGCTCGGCGCTAGCGGGGGTGTATGAGCAGTTCTTC.

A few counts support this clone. The CDR3 DNA reads as TGTGCCAGTACCCGGTCTGGGGCCAACGTCCTGACTTTC. The encoded protein is CASTRSGANVLTF. This chain joins TRBV19 and TRBJ2-6; D unclear. The V gene lost 7 bases and the J gene lost 1 base, with 5 bases spanning the gap. Germline lookup yields CDR1 LNHDA and CDR2 SQIVND (reference sequence). The CDR3 covers 13 residues.

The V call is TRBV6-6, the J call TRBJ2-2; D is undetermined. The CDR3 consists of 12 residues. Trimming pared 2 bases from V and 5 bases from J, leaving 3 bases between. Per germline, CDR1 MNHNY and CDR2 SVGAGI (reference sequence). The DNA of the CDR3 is TGTGCCAGCAGTTACCGTACCGGGGAGCTGTTTTTT. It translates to CASSYRTGELFF.

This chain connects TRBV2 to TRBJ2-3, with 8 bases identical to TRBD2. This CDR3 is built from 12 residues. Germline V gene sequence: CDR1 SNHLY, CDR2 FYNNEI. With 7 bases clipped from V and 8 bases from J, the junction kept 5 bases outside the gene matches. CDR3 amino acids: CASMWSGGTQYF. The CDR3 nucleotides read TGTGCCAGCATGTGGAGCGGGGGTACGCAGTATTTT. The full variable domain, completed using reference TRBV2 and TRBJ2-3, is EPEVTQTPSHQVTQMGQEVILRCVPISNHLYFYWYRQILGQKVEFLVSFYNNEISEKSEIFDDQFSVERPDGSNFTLKIRSTKLEDSAMYFCASMWSGGTQYFGPGTRLTVL.

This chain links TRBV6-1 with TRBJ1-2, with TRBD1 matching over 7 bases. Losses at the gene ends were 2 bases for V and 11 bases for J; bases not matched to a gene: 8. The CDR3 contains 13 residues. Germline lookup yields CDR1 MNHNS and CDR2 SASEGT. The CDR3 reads CASSEKDRVRYTF. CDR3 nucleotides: TGTGCCAGCAGTGAAAAAGACAGGGTCAGATACACCTTC.

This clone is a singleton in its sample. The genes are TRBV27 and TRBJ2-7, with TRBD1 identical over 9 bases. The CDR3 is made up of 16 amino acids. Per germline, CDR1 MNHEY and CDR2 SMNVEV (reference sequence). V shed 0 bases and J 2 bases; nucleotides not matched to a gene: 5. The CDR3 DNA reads TGTGCCAGCAGTTTATCCGTGGGACAGGGACCCTACGAGCAGTACTTC. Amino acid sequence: CASSLSVGQGPYEQYF.

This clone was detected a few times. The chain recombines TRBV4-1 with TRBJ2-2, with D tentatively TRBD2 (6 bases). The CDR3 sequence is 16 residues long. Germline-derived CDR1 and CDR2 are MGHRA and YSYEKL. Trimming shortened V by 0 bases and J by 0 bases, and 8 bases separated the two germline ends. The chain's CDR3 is CASSQEASANTGELFF. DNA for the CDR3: TGCGCCAGCAGCCAAGAGGCTAGCGCGAACACCGGGGAGCTGTTTTTT.

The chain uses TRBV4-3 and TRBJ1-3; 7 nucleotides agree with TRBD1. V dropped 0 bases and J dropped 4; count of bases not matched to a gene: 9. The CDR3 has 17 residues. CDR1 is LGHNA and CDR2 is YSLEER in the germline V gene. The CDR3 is CASSQDHKGAQGNTIYF. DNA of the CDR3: TGCGCCAGCAGCCAAGATCATAAGGGGGCGCAGGGAAACACCATATATTTT.

The CDR3: CASSLEGARSPLHF. CDR3 nucleotide sequence: TGTGCCAGCAGCTTAGAAGGGGCGCGATCACCCCTCCACTTT. The V and J genes are TRBV7-2 and TRBJ1-6; perhaps TRBD1 as D (5 bases). V was pared by 1 base and J by 10 bases, with 11 bases between. The CDR3 has 14 amino acids. CDR1 is SGHTA and CDR2 is FQGNSA in the germline V gene.

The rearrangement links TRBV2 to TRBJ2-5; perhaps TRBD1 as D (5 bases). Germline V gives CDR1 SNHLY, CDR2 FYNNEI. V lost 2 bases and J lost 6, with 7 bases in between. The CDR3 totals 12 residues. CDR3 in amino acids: CASSESGKTQYF. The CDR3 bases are TGTGCCAGCAGTGAATCAGGGAAGACCCAGTACTTC.

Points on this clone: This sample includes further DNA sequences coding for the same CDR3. This CDR3 is CASSEVLTEAFF. DNA of the CDR3: TGTGCCAGCAGTGAAGTATTAACTGAAGCTTTCTTT. The chain employs TRBV6-1 and TRBJ1-1; no definite D call. This CDR3 is built from 12 residues. The germline V and J ends were trimmed by 1 base and 5 bases, with 5 bases remaining between them. Looked up from germline, CDR1 is MNHNS and CDR2 is SASEGT.

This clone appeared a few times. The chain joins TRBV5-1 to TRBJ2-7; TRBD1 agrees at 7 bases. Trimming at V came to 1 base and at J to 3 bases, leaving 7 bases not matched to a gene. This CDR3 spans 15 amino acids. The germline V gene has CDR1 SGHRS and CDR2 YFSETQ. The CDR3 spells CASSLMMGQFYEQYF. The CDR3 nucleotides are TGCGCCAGCAGCTTGATGATGGGACAGTTCTACGAGCAGTACTTC.

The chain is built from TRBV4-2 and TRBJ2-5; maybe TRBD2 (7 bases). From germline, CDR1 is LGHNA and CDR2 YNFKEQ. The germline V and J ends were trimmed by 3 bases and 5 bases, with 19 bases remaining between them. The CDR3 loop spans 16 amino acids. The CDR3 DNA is TGTGCCAGCAGCCAGAGCGGGACAAGGGGTGGGGAGACCCAGTACTTC. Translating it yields CASSQSGTRGGETQYF.

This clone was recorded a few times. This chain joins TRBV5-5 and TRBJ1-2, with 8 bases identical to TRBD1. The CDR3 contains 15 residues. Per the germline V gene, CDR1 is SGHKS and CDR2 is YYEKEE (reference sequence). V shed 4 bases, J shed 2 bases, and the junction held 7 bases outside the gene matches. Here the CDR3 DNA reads TGTGCCAGCAGCCCGCGACAGGGGCAAAACTATGGCTACACCTTC. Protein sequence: CASSPRQGQNYGYTF.

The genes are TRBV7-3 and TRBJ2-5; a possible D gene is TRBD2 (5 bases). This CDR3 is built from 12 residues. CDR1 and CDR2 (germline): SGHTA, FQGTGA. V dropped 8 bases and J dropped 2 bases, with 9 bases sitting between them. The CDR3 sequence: CASGGPQETQYF. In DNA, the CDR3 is TGTGCCAGCGGCGGGCCGCAAGAGACCCAGTACTTC.

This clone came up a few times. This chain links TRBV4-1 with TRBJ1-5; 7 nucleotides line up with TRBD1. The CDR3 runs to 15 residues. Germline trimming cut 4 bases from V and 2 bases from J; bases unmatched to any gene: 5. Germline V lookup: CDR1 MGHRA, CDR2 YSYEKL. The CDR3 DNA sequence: TGCGCCAGCAGCCCGGGACAGTGGGGCAATCAGCCCCAGCATTTT. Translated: CASSPGQWGNQPQHF.

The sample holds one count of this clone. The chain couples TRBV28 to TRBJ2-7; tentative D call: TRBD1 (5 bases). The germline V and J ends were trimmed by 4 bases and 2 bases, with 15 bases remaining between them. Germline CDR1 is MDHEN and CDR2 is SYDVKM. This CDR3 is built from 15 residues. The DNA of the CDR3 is TGTGCCAGCAGTTCCATCGTTAGCAGGGCCTACGAGCAGTACTTC. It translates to CASSSIVSRAYEQYF.

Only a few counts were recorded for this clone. The DNA of the CDR3 is TGCGCCAGCAGCCAACAGGGGGCGAATAACTATGGCTACACCTTC. Translation: CASSQQGANNYGYTF. The chain couples TRBV4-3 to TRBJ1-2; 8 bases map to TRBD1. V dropped 2 bases and J dropped 1; count of bases not matched to a gene: 3. The CDR3 has 15 amino acids. CDR1 is LGHNA and CDR2 is YSLEER in the germline V gene.

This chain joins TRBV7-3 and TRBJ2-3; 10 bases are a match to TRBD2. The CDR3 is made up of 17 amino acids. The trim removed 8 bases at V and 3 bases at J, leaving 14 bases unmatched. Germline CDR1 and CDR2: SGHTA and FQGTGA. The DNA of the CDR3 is TGTGCCAGCGGACCCGATGCCAGCGGGAGGGCGACAGATACGCAGTATTTT. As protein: CASGPDASGRATDTQYF.

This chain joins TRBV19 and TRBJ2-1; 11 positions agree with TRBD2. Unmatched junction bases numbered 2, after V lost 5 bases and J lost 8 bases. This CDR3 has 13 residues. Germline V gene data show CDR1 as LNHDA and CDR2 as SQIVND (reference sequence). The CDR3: CASSGTSGYEQFF. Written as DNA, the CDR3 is TGTGCCAGTAGTGGGACTAGCGGCTATGAGCAGTTCTTC.

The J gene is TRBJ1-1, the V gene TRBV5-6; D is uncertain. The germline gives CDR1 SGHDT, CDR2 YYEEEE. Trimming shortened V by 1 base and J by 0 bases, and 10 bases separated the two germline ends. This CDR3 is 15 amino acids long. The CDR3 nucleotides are TGTGCCAGCAGCTTGATGAGGAAGATGAACACTGAAGCTTTCTTT. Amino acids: CASSLMRKMNTEAFF.

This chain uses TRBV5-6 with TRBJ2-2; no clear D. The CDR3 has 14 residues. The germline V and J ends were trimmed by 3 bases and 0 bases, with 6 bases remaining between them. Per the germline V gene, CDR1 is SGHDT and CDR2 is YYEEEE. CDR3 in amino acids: CASSYGSNTGELFF. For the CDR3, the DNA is TGTGCCAGCAGCTATGGCTCGAACACCGGGGAGCTGTTTTTT.

CDR3 residues: CASSFDTGNTEAFF. CDR3 nucleotides: TGCGCCAGCAGCTTCGATACAGGGAACACTGAAGCTTTCTTT. The V call is TRBV5-1, the J call TRBJ1-1, with D possibly TRBD1 on 5 matching bases. V lost 2 bases and J lost 1, with 9 bases in between. The CDR3 consists of 14 residues. Germline V gives CDR1 SGHRS, CDR2 YFSETQ.

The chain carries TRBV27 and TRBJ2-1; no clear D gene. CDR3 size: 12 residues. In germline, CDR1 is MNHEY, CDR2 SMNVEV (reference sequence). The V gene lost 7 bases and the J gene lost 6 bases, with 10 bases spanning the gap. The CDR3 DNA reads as TGTGCCAGCACTCTCCTTTCCAATGAGCAGTTCTTC. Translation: CASTLLSNEQFF.

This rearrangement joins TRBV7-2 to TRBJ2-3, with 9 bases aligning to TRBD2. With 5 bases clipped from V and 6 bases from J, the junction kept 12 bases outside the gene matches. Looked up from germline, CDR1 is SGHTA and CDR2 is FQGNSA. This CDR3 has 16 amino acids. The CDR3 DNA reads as TGTGCCAGCAGCCGTCTGGCGGGGGGGTTCGGCGATACGCAGTATTTT. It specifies CASSRLAGGFGDTQYF.

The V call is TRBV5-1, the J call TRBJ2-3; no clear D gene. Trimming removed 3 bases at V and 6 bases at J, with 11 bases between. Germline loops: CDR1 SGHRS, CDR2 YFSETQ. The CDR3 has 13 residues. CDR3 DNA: TGCGCCAGCAGCTCTCAAACAAGTGATACGCAGTATTTT. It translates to CASSSQTSDTQYF.